Here is one T cell receptor beta chain with its context. The data stem from a study of control samples from healthy donors and cancer patients. Some clones are missing from TCRdb's copy, which holds only in-frame ones; the method was immunoSEQ multiplex PCR. The profile shows some 120,000 clones, more than 80% of them singletons. Sequenced: blood. This sequence was found in a man between 18 and 29 years old in good health.

The DNA for the CDR3 is TGTGCCAGCAGCTTCCGGGACAGGGTAACTGAAGCTTTCTTT. Protein: CASSFRDRVTEAFF. V usage is TRBV5-6 and J usage is TRBJ1-1; TRBD1 agrees at 9 bases. The germline V gene has CDR1 SGHDT and CDR2 YYEEEE. The CDR3 is 14 residues long. The ends lost 2 bases at V and 5 bases at J; junction bases unmatched: 4.